This T cell receptor (beta chain) was sequenced during a study of blood T cells in healthy people across ages (dated by TCRdb to between 2015 and 2017). For the study in its entirety: In model experiments, template switching captured roughly one uniquely barcoded TCR beta cDNA molecule for every two T cells. The donors were divided into four age groups: young (average about 15 years), middle-aged (about 40), aged (around 67) and long-lived (roughly 82). For two donors (one aged 18 to 30 and one aged 80 or older), the study analyzed two additional independent replicas of 1 million unique cDNA reads from the same blood draw. To track age-related changes in TCR beta repertoire diversity, the study relied on deep sequencing normalized with unique cDNA molecular identifiers. To avoid experimental bias, donors of different ages were distributed randomly across sequencing lanes.

Systemically healthy Caucasian individuals from Russia, about 38 in total and aged 6 to 90 years, were included as donors. Ten milliliters of peripheral blood were drawn from each donor into EDTA-treated Vacutainer tubes. Ficoll-Paque density-gradient centrifugation was used to isolate PBMCs, with at least 6.5 million per sample. Total RNA, at least 6 micrograms per sample, was extracted from PBMCs with Trizol reagent. For every donor, flow cytometry on a PBMC aliquot measured the percentage of naive CD45RAhigh/CD27high T cells. Details on this clonotype: Its recognized antigen is unknown. No base quality values were provided; no much bigger clone lies one nucleotide off.

Overall study results and their limits: Estimates of total diversity based on one million sequenced T cells were regarded as lower bounds and as underestimates. Since profiling was done on bulk unsorted PBMCs, naive and antigen-experienced compartments could not be conclusively compared. Compared with the aged group, the long-lived group had more naive CD4+ T cells, fewer expanded clones and increased TCR diversity, suggesting age selection. The CMV infection status of donors was not known, potentially confounding age-related changes in expanded clonotypes. There was a strong correlation between observed TCR beta diversity and the percentage of naive T cells measured by flow cytometry. Observed TCR beta diversity per million T cells fell roughly linearly with age, and a significant reduction was already apparent by age around 40.

The method behind the library was 5' RACE. The instrument given in TCRdb is Illumina HiSeq 2500. A second roughly 7 to 12 cycle PCR used a sample-barcoded 5' primer and a J-beta primer mix. A unique molecular identifier was introduced onto each TCR beta cDNA molecule by a template-switch 5' adaptor carrying 12 random nucleotides. At least 2.5 million CDR3-containing paired-end reads were obtained from each sample. First-strand cDNA was synthesized from all RNA with the Mint cDNA synthesis kit, primed by a TRBC-specific oligonucleotide. Following uracil-DNA glycosylase treatment, a first 18-cycle PCR with universal primers M1SS and BC2_uni_R was performed on all cDNA. The paper's processing steps were these. For normalization, 1 million high-quality reads were randomly selected from each sample, with every read carrying a distinct molecular identifier. Instead of being binned into consensus sequences, reads that shared molecular identifiers were thrown out. MiTCR, run with a Q25 quality threshold and the strictest error-elimination algorithm, handled CDR3 identification, clonotype clustering and error correction. Lower-bound total TCR beta diversity was estimated with a nonparametric unseen species model using Euler transformation. TCRdb ran its own pipeline on the public reads, namely fastp trimming at Q25 and MiXCR clone calling, and kept in-frame beta chains. For every CDR3 protein sequence, its rows merge into one entry that carries the most common genes and DNA. The authors' filters were not applied to this entry. In all, the sample holds 1,500,000 or so distinct CDR3 sequences, and around 59% of those were seen once. Over 5.5% of the sample rests with the top ten.

The material sequenced was blood. The receptor was derived from a man between 18 and 29 years old in good health.

The base sequence is TGTGCCAGCTCACCGGGACAGGGTTTTGCCGGGGAGCTGTTTTTT. Its coded protein is CASSPGQGFAGELFF. The rearrangement combines TRBV18 with TRBJ2-2, with 9 bases aligning to TRBD1. For CDR1 and CDR2, the germline V gene lists KGHSH and LQKENI. From its cysteine to its phenylalanine, the CDR3 spans 15 amino acids. Of all the DNA, just the CDR3 is kept, 45 bases in frame from base 1. Germline trimming amounts to 3 bases on V and 6 bases on J, with 5 as the count of junction bases outside the gene matches.